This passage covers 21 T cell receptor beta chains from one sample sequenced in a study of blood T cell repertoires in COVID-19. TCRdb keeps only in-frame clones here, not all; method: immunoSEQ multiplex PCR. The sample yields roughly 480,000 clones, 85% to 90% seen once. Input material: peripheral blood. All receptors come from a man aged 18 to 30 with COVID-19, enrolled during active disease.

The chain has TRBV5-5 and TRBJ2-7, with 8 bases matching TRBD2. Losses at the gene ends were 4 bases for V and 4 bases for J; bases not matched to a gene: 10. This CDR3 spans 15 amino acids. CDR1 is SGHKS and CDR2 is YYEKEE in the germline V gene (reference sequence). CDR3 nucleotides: TGTGCCAGCAGCCCTCCGGGACTAGAGAATTACGAGCAGTACTTC. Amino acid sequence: CASSPPGLENYEQYF.

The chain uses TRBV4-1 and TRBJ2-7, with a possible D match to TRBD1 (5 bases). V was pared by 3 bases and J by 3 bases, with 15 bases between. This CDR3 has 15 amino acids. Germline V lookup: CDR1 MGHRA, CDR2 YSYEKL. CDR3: CASSQNQGAGYEQYF. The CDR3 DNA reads TGCGCCAGCAGCCAGAACCAAGGGGCCGGCTACGAGCAGTACTTC.

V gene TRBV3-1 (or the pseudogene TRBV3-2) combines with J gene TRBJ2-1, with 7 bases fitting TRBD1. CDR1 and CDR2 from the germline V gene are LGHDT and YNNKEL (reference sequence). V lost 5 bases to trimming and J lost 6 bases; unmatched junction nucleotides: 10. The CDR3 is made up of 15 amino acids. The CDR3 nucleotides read TGTGCCAGCAGCTCGTGGCCGGGACAGAGCAATGAGCAGTTCTTC. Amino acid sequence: CASSSWPGQSNEQFF.

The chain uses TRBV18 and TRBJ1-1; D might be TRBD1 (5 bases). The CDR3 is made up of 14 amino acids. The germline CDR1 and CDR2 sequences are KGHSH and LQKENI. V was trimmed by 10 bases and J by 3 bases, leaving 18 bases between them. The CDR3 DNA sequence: TGTGCCACCCGCCCTTGGGCGGGGGACACTGAAGCTTTCTTT. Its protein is CATRPWAGDTEAFF. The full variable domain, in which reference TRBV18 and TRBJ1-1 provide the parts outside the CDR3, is NAGVMQNPRHLVRRRGQEARLRCSPMKGHSHVYWYRQLPEEGLKFMVYLQKENIIDESGMPKERFSAEFPKEGPSILRIQQVVRGDSAAYFCATRPWAGDTEAFFGQGTRLTVV.

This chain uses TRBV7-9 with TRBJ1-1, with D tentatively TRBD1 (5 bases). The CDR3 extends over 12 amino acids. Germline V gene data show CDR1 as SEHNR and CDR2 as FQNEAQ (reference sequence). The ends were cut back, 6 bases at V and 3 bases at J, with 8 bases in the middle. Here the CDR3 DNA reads TGTGCCAGCAGTGGACAAGACACTGAAGCTTTCTTT. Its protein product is CASSGQDTEAFF.

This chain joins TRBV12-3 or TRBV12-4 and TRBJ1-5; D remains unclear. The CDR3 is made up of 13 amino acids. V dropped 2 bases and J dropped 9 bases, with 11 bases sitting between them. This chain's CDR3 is CASSLILAGPQHF. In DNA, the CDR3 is TGTGCCAGCAGTTTAATCTTGGCGGGGCCCCAGCATTTT.

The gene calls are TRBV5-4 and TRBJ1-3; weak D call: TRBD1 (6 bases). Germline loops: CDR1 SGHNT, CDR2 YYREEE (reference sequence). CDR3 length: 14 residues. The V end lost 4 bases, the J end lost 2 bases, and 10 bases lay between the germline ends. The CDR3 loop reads CASSLTGTGNTIYF. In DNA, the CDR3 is TGTGCCAGCAGCCTAACAGGGACTGGAAACACCATATATTTT.

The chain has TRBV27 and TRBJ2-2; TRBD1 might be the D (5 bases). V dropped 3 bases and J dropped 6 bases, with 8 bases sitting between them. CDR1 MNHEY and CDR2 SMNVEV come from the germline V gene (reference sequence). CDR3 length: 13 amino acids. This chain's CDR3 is CASSFLGAGELFF. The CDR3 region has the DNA TGTGCCAGCAGTTTTCTAGGGGCCGGGGAGCTGTTTTTT.

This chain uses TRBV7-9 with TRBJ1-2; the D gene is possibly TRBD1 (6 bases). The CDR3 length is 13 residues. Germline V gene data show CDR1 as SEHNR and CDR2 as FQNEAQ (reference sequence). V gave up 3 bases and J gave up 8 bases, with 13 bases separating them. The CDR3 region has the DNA TGTGCCAGCAGCTTGGCAGGGGCTCAAGGCTACACCTTC. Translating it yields CASSLAGAQGYTF.

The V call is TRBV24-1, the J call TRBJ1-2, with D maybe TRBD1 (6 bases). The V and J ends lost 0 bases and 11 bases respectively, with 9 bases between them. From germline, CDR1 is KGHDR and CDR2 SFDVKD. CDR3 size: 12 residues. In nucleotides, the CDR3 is TGTGCCACCAGTGATTTGGGCAGGGGATACACCTTC. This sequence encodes CATSDLGRGYTF.

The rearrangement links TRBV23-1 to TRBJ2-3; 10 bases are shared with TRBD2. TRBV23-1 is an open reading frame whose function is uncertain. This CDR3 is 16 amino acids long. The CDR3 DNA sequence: TGCGCTACGCACCCGGTTGGTAGCGGGGGGCCGAATACGCAGTATTTT. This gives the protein CATHPVGSGGPNTQYF.

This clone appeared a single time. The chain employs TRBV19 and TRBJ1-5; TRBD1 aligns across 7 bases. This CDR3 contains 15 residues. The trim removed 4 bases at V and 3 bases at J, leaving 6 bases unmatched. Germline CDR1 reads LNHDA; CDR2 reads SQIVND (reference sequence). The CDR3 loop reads CASSTGQNINQPQHF. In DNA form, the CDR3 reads TGTGCCAGTAGTACGGGACAGAATATCAATCAGCCCCAGCATTTT.

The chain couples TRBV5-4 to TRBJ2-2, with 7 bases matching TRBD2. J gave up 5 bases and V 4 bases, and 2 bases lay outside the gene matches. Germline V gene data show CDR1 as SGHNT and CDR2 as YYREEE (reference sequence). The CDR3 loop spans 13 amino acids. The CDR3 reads CASSPGGTGELFF. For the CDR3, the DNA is TGTGCCAGCAGCCCCGGGGGGACCGGGGAGCTGTTTTTT.

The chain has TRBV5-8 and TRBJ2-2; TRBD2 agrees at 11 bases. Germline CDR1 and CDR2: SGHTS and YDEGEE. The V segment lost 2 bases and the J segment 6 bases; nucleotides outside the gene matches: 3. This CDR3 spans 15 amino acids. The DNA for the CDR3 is TGTGCCAGCAGCTTCGGGACTAGCGGACCCGGGGAGCTGTTTTTT. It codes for CASSFGTSGPGELFF.

The CDR3, as DNA: TGTGCCAGCAGCTTAACTCCTAGCGGGATCGGGGCTGAGCAGTTCTTC. Protein sequence: CASSLTPSGIGAEQFF. V is TRBV11-2 and J is TRBJ2-1; TRBD2 matches 9 bases. With V trimmed by 2 bases and J by 9 bases, 11 bases remained unmatched. The length of the CDR3 is 16 residues. Germline V lookup: CDR1 SGHAT, CDR2 FQNNGV.

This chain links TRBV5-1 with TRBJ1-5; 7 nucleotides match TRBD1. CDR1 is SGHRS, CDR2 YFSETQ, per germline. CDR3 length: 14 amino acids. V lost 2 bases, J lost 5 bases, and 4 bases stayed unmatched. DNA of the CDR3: TGCGCCAGCAGCTTTGAAGGGGGCTATCAGCCCCAGCATTTT. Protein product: CASSFEGGYQPQHF.

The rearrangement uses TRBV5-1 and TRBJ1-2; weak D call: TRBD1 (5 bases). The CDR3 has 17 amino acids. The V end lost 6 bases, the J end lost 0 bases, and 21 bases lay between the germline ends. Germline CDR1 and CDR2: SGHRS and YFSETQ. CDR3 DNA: TGCGCCAGCACCGGGGGGACCGTTGACCTACCTAACTATGGCTACACCTTC. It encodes CASTGGTVDLPNYGYTF.

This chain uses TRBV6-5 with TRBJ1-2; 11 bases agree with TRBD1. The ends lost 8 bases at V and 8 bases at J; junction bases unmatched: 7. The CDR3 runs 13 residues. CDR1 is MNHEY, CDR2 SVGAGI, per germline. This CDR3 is CASGDRGVQGYTF. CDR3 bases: TGTGCCAGCGGGGACAGGGGGGTTCAGGGCTACACCTTC.

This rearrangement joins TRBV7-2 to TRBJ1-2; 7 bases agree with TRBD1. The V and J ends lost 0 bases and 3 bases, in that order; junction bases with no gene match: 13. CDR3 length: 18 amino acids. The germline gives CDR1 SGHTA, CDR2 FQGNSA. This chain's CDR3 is CASSLASLWQGVYYGYTF. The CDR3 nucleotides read TGTGCCAGCAGCTTAGCTTCGCTTTGGCAGGGGGTTTACTATGGCTACACCTTC.

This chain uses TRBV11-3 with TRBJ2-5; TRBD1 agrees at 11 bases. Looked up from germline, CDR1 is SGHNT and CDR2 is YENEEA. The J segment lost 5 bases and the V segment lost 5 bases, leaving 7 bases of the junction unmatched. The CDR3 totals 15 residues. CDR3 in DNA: TGTGCCAGCAGCACCGGGACAGGGGGTGGGGAGACCCAGTACTTC. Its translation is CASSTGTGGGETQYF.

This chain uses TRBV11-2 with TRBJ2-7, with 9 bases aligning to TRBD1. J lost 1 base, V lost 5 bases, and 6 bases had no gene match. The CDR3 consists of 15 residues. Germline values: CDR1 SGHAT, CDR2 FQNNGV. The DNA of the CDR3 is TGTGCCAGCAGCCCCCCCGGACAGGGGTCCTACGAGCAGTACTTC. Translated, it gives CASSPPGQGSYEQYF.